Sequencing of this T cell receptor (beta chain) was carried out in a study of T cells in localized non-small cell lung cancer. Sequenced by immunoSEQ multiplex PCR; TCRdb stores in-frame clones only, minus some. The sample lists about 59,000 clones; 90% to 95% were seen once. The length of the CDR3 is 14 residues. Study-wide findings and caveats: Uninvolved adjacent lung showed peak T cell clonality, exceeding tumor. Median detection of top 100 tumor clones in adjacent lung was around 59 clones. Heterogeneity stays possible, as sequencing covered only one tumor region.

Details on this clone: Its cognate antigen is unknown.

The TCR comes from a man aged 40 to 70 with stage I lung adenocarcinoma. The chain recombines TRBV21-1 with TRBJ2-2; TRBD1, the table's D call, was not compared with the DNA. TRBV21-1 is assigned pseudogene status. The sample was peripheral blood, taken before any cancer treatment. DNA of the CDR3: TGTGCCAGCAGCATGGCAATGAACACCGGGGAGCTGTTTTTT. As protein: CASSMAMNTGELFF.